This TCR beta chain was retrieved from a study of early stage breast cancer tumors. Study-level points and caveats: Blood repertoires resembled normal breast more than tumor.

Sufficient DNA from normal breast often required roughly 100-310 mg tissue. This clone was recorded a few times. The antigen is undetermined. Each sample had two DNA replicates, about 0.52 ug blood or roughly 1.5 ug tissue. Assay used: immunoSEQ multiplex PCR; TCRdb lists only in-frame clones, some missing. The top ten clones hold roughly 7.6% of a sample with more than 13,000 clones, about 79% of them seen once. This CDR3 is built from 14 residues. Germline assignment: CDR1 SQVTM and CDR2 ANQGSEA. J gave up 5 bases and V 5 bases, and 7 bases lay outside the gene matches. The specimen was normal breast tissue next to the tumor. This receptor was obtained from a person aged 50-59 years with breast cancer. This chain connects TRBV29-1 to TRBJ1-1; 11 bases align to TRBD1. The CDR3 is CSVSGQGARTEAFF. CDR3 bases: TGCAGCGTTTCTGGACAGGGGGCGCGGACTGAAGCTTTCTTT. The whole variable domain, remainder taken from reference TRBV29-1 and TRBJ1-1, is SAVISQKPSRDICQRGTSLTIQCQVDSQVTMMFWYRQQPGQSLTLIATANQGSEATYESGFVIDKFPISRPNLTFSTLTVSNMSPEDSSIYLCSVSGQGARTEAFFGQGTRLTVV.